Here is one T cell receptor beta chain with its context. Its antigen remains unidentified. Each cDNA molecule carried a unique molecular identifier. TCRdb analysed the 5' RACE reads with MiXCR anew, one entry per CDR3 protein. The sample lists tens of thousands of distinct CDR3 sequences, more than 15% occurring once. The CDR3 is made up of 15 amino acids. Germline V lookup: CDR1 SNHLY, CDR2 FYNNEI. V shed 4 bases, J shed 3 bases, and the junction held 4 bases outside the gene matches. The data are from a study of early T cells in non-severe SARS-CoV-2 infection. Study-wide results and limits: Missing private and CD4 specificities, VDJdb matching favored anti-spike CD8 responses.

The specimen was whole blood, collected at baseline. The chain links TRBV2 to TRBJ2-2; 8 bases line up with TRBD1. The sequence was collected from an adult who was a healthcare worker with PCR-confirmed SARS-CoV-2 infection or an uninfected control (not recorded which). CDR3 sequence (DNA): TGTGCCAGCAGTGGGGACAGGAGACACACCGGGGAGCTGTTTTTT. Its translation is CASSGDRRHTGELFF.